This paragraph covers one T cell receptor (beta chain) sequence. Its antigen is not known. Assay: immunoSEQ multiplex PCR; the TCRdb copy retains only in-frame clones and omits some. The sample has some 140,000 clones, about 90% seen once. These data belong to a study of T cell responses to AZD1222 COVID-19 vaccine. Regarding the study as a whole: White British people made up most donors, females outnumbered males, and clonal diversity was possibly underestimated. Repertoire sampling was restricted to post-peak T cell response timepoints.

The CDR3 sequence is 17 residues long. Between the trimmed V and J ends, which lost 4 bases and 4 bases, there was a span of 19 bases. Looked up from germline, CDR1 is SNHLY and CDR2 is FYNNEI. The V call is TRBV2, the J call TRBJ1-4; no clear D. Sample: peripheral blood, taken on day 0 of AZD1222 vaccination. This sequence was found in an adult in good health. CDR3 nucleotide sequence: TGTGCCAGCAGTGTGGGCAGAGCAACGCTAAGTAATGAAAAACTGTTTTTT. Protein product: CASSVGRATLSNEKLFF.